This TCR beta chain was captured in a study of T cells in Graves' hyperthyroidism and ophthalmopathy. This clonotype appeared many times. Amplification of TCR beta CDR3 regions was performed using RNA transcripts as template. Primed by the HTBI set, a first-round RT-PCR was run on the TCR CDR3. Each CDR3 protein gets one entry after TCRdb re-called the multiplex PCR reads with MiXCR. This sample has nearly 750,000 distinct CDR3 sequences, with about 35% found just once. The CDR3 extends over 14 amino acids. With 6 bases removed from V and 4 bases from J, the gap between germline ends came to 12 bases.

This chain connects TRBV12-3 or TRBV12-4 to TRBJ1-4; unclear D gene. This TCR was sampled from a woman aged 40 to 50 with Graves' hyperthyroidism. What was sequenced was blood. The CDR3 nucleotides read TGTGCCAGCAGCCGGACGGAACTTAATGAAAAACTGTTTTTT. Its translation is CASSRTELNEKLFF.